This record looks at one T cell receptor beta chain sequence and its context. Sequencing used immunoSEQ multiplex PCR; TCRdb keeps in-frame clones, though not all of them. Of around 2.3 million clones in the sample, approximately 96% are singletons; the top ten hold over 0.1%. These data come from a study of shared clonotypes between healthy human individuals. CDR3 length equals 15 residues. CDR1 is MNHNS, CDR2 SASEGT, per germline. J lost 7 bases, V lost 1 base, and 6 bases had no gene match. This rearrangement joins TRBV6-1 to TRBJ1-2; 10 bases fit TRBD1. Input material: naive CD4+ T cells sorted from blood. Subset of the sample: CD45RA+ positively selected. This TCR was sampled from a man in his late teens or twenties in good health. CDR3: CASSEEFDRGPGYTF. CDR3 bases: TGTGCCAGCAGTGAAGAATTCGACAGGGGGCCTGGCTACACCTTC.